The 16 T cell receptor beta chains reported below all come from one sample, sequenced in a study of Graves' ophthalmopathy and Graves' hyperthyroidism. Amplification of TCR beta CDR3 regions used RNA transcripts. Second-round multiplex PCR came after first-round RT-PCR with HTBI primers. Each CDR3 protein is one row after TCRdb ran MiXCR on the multiplex PCR reads. The table shows 500,000 to 600,000 distinct CDR3 sequences, with roughly 40% occurring only once. Sequenced material: peripheral blood or thyroid tissue (not recorded which). These receptor sequences come from an adult man with Graves' hyperthyroidism.

The genes are TRBV4-2 and TRBJ2-3, with D perhaps TRBD1 (5 bases). Germline V gene data show CDR1 as LGHNA and CDR2 as YNFKEQ. With 0 bases removed from V and 10 bases from J, the gap between germline ends came to 11 bases. CDR3 length equals 13 residues. The CDR3 DNA follows: TGTGCCAGCAGCCAAGATTCGAAGGGGTCGCAGTATTTT. It yields the protein CASSQDSKGSQYF.

This clonotype has at least ten counts. The J gene is TRBJ2-7, the V gene TRBV6-5; 8 nucleotides match TRBD1. CDR1 MNHEY and CDR2 SVGAGI come from the germline V gene. Losses at the gene ends were 4 bases for V and 5 bases for J; bases not matched to a gene: 13. CDR3 length: 16 amino acids. This chain's CDR3 is CASSSTWTGSTHEQYF. The CDR3 nucleotides read TGTGCCAGCAGTTCGACTTGGACAGGGAGTACCCACGAGCAGTACTTC.

This clonotype was recorded at least ten times. The rearrangement links TRBV6-5 to TRBJ2-2, with TRBD1 matching 8 bases. CDR1 is MNHEY, CDR2 SVGAGI, per germline. The CDR3 contains 14 residues. Germline trimming cut 6 bases from V and 1 base from J; bases unmatched to any gene: 1. The CDR3: CASRGTGNTGELFF. In nucleotides, the CDR3 is TGTGCCAGCAGGGGGACAGGGAACACCGGGGAGCTGTTTTTT.

For the CDR3, the DNA is TGTGCCTGGAATAAGGATGGCTACACCTTC. This codes for CAWNKDGYTF. This chain uses TRBV30 with TRBJ1-2, with no clear D. Germline-derived CDR1 and CDR2 are GTSNPN and SVGIG (reference sequence). This CDR3 has 10 amino acids. Trimming cost V 4 bases and J 6 bases, with 6 bases left between them.

As concerns this clonotype: Sequence at one end of the junction differs from germline and may be a read error. The chain recombines TRBV7-9 with TRBJ2-7; tentatively, D is TRBD2 (6 bases). Per germline, CDR1 SEHNR and CDR2 FQNEAQ (reference sequence). The CDR3 consists of 8 residues. The CDR3 loop reads CASSGGTF. CDR3 nucleotide sequence: TGTGCCAGCAGCGGCGGGACTTTC.

The CDR3 DNA sequence: TGTGCCAGCAGCTTATTGGACCCCGGTGGGCAGTTCTTC. Amino acid sequence: CASSLLDPGGQFF. The chain carries TRBV7-2 and TRBJ2-5; D gene ambiguous. The DNA end is more similar to TRBJ2-1, so the J call may be wrong. The CDR3 loop spans 13 amino acids. CDR1 is SGHTA, CDR2 FQGNSA, per germline.

Comments on this clonotype: Being one base from a much bigger clone, this may be a read error. The chain joins TRBV9 to TRBJ1-4, with a possible D match to TRBD1 (5 bases). The CDR3 has 14 amino acids. The germline CDR1 and CDR2 sequences are SGDLS and YYNGEE. The ends were cut back, 4 bases at V and 7 bases at J, with 14 bases in the middle. CDR3: CASSTWDGSEKLFF. The CDR3 nucleotides read TGTGCCAGCAGCACTTGGGACGGGAGTGAAAAACTGTTTTTT.

This sequence joins TRBV7-8 and TRBJ2-3, with TRBD2 as a possible D gene (5 bases). The germline CDR1 and CDR2 sequences are SGHVS and FQNEAQ. Trimming left V 10 bases short and J 9 bases short, with 14 bases between. The CDR3 loop spans 11 amino acids. The CDR3 coding sequence is TGTGCCACCCTCCATTGGGAGACGCAGTATTTT. This codes for CATLHWETQYF.

This clonotype came up a few times. The V call is TRBV12-5, the J call TRBJ2-2; 11 bases are shared with TRBD2. This CDR3 has 16 residues. Trimming at V came to 6 bases and at J to 4 bases, leaving 7 bases not matched to a gene. The V gene's germline CDR1 is LGHNT and CDR2 FRNRAP. This chain's CDR3 is CASGLAGGAGTGELFF. The CDR3 DNA reads as TGTGCTAGTGGCCTAGCGGGAGGAGCGGGCACCGGGGAGCTGTTTTTT. The full variable domain, completed using reference TRBV12-5 and TRBJ2-2, is DARVTQTPRHKVTEMGQEVTMRCQPILGHNTVFWYRQTMMQGLELLAYFRNRAPLDDSGMPKDRFSAEMPDATLATLKIQPSEPRDSAVYFCASGLAGGAGTGELFFGEGSRLTVL.

This clonotype was counted many times. The rearrangement joins TRBV7-9 to TRBJ2-7; D uncertain. V was shortened by 4 bases and J by 7 bases, with 17 bases between the two germline ends. This CDR3 region has 14 residues. From germline, CDR1 is SEHNR and CDR2 FQNEAQ (reference sequence). The CDR3 DNA reads TGTGCCAGCAGCTCCGATTTTGTTCGATGGGAGCAGTACTTC. It encodes CASSSDFVRWEQYF.

The sample holds many counts of this clonotype. This chain joins TRBV20-1 and TRBJ2-5; D remains ambiguous. The CDR3 runs to 11 residues. V lost 7 bases to trimming and J lost 5 bases, with 11 bases between them. Per the germline V gene, CDR1 is DFQATT and CDR2 is SNEGSKA (reference sequence). CDR3 residues: CSVLSWETQYF. CDR3 nucleotide sequence: TGCAGTGTGCTATCCTGGGAGACCCAGTACTTC.

In this sample, this clonotype turned up a few times. J is TRBJ2-5 and V is TRBV12-3 or TRBV12-4; the match to TRBD2 covers 10 bases. CDR3 length: 14 residues. V trimming: 5 bases; J trimming: 5 bases; junction bases outside the gene matches: 5. The DNA for the CDR3 is TGTGCCAGCAGTAGCGGGGGGGCACGGGAGACCCAGTACTTC. This encodes CASSSGGARETQYF.

The V gene is TRBV27, the J gene TRBJ1-4; the match to TRBD1 covers 10 bases. Germline V lookup: CDR1 MNHEY, CDR2 SMNVEV (reference sequence). There are 15 residues in the CDR3. J gave up 6 bases and V 6 bases, and 7 bases lay outside the gene matches. CDR3 nucleotide sequence: TGTGCCAGCAGCCGCGCCGGGACAGGGGATGAAAAACTGTTTTTT. It codes for CASSRAGTGDEKLFF.

This clonotype has a count of ten or more. Since a much larger clone is just one base distant, this may be a read error. This chain uses TRBV12-3 or TRBV12-4 with TRBJ1-1; 8 positions match TRBD1. V was pared by 6 bases and J by 2 bases, with 2 bases of the junction left unmatched. This CDR3 contains 13 residues. CDR3 protein: CASRDRENTEAFF. In DNA form, the CDR3 reads TGTGCCAGCAGGGACAGGGAAAACACTGAAGCTTTCTTT.

This clonotype turned up a few times. The chain employs TRBV20-1 and TRBJ2-7; D perhaps matches TRBD2 (6 bases). Germline CDR1 is DFQATT and CDR2 is SNEGSKA (reference sequence). The V gene lost 0 bases and the J gene lost 2 bases, with 14 bases spanning the gap. The length of the CDR3 is 15 residues. In DNA form, the CDR3 reads TGCAGTGCTAGAGATCCTAGCGAGCCCACCTACGAGCAGTACTTC. Translation: CSARDPSEPTYEQYF.

This clonotype was detected many times. The junction departs from the called germline gene at one end, perhaps through a read error. The chain carries TRBV10-3 and TRBJ1-1; D unclear. The CDR3 extends over 14 amino acids. Looked up from germline, CDR1 is ENHRY and CDR2 is SYGVKD. The CDR3 DNA is TGTGCCAGCAGTTCCGCCAGTGGCTGGGCTGAAGCTTTCTTT. Protein product: CASSSASGWAEAFF.